The 27 T cell receptor beta chains below all came from one sample that was sequenced in a study of Graves' ophthalmopathy and Graves' hyperthyroidism. RNA transcripts yielded amplified TCR beta CDR3 regions. RT-PCR with HTBI primers came first, then second-round multiplex PCR. From the multiplex PCR reads, TCRdb called clonotypes with MiXCR, one entry per CDR3 protein. Here the sample spans just over 400,000 distinct CDR3 sequences, under 25% being singletons. Sequenced sample: peripheral blood. The receptors stem from a woman under 30 with stable Graves' hyperthyroidism.

This clonotype was observed many times. J is TRBJ2-7 and V is TRBV29-1, with 12 bases identical to TRBD1. Germline trimming cut 5 bases from V and 7 bases from J; bases unmatched to any gene: 6. The CDR3 extends over 13 amino acids. Germline-derived CDR1 and CDR2 are SQVTM and ANQGSEA. The CDR3 DNA reads TGCAGCGTTCGGGGACAGGGGGCTTGGGAGCAGTACTTC. This encodes CSVRGQGAWEQYF.

This clonotype was seen repeatedly, ten times or more. V gene TRBV15 combines with J gene TRBJ1-2; D ambiguous. CDR1 is LNHNV, CDR2 YYDKDF, per germline (reference sequence). This CDR3 is built from 16 residues. Trimming stripped 2 bases from V and 4 bases from J, with 17 bases between. CDR3 loop: CATSRWTTTSTYGYTF. The DNA of the CDR3 is TGTGCCACCAGCAGATGGACCACCACCTCTACCTATGGCTACACCTTC.

Ten or more counts support this clonotype. The V call is TRBV12-3 or TRBV12-4, the J call TRBJ2-2; D is ambiguous. This CDR3 has 13 amino acids. V lost 6 bases, J lost 6 bases, and 11 bases lay in between. The CDR3 sequence is CASSSGRAGELFF. In DNA, the CDR3 is TGTGCCAGCAGCTCCGGACGGGCCGGGGAGCTGTTTTTT.

This clonotype showed up many times. This chain joins TRBV24-1 and TRBJ1-5, with D perhaps TRBD1 (5 bases). This CDR3 contains 17 residues. The V gene lost 4 bases and the J gene lost 8 bases, with 23 bases spanning the gap. The germline gives CDR1 KGHDR, CDR2 SFDVKD. The CDR3 sequence is CATSDPRTPEGGKPQHF. CDR3 bases: TGTGCCACCAGTGACCCCAGGACACCCGAAGGAGGTAAGCCCCAGCATTTT.

This clonotype was counted at least ten times. CDR3 region: CASSARQGGTEAFF. The CDR3 DNA is TGTGCCAGCAGCGCCCGACAGGGCGGCACTGAAGCTTTCTTT. This chain joins TRBV7-2 and TRBJ1-1; 7 bases align to TRBD1. The CDR3 has 14 amino acids. Germline CDR1 and CDR2: SGHTA and FQGNSA. The junction had 7 bases not matched to a gene; V was cut back by 5 bases and J by 4 bases.

This clonotype was detected many times. The chain employs TRBV6-2 or TRBV6-3 and TRBJ2-2, with D hard to call. Germline V gives CDR1 MNHEY, CDR2 SVGEGT. Trimming removed 0 bases from V and 3 bases from J, with 8 bases in between. This CDR3 region has 15 residues. In nucleotides, the CDR3 is TGTGCCAGCAGTTACTCTAGGGCCGACACCGGGGAGCTGTTTTTT. Translated, it gives CASSYSRADTGELFF.

The J gene is TRBJ2-2, the V gene TRBV2; the D is unclear. The CDR3 contains 15 residues. Trimming shortened V by 0 bases and J by 5 bases, and 10 bases separated the two germline ends. Germline V CDR1 and CDR2: SNHLY, FYNNEI. CDR3 in amino acids: CASSEALSLTGELFF. The CDR3 DNA reads TGTGCCAGCAGTGAAGCGCTTTCATTGACCGGGGAGCTGTTTTTT.

Details on this clonotype: A much larger clone is a single base away; this may be a read error. CDR3 sequence: CASSSGLTSTEAFF. CDR3 nucleotides: TGTGCCAGCAGCTCAGGGTTGACGAGCACTGAAGCTTTCTTT. This chain joins TRBV7-2 and TRBJ1-1; tentative D call: TRBD1 (5 bases). The CDR3 spans 14 residues. V lost 4 bases, J lost 4 bases, and 13 bases lay in between. CDR1 and CDR2 (germline): SGHTA, FQGNSA. The variable domain in full, with the rest retrieved from reference TRBV7-2 and TRBJ1-1, is GAGVSQSPSNKVTEKGKDVELRCDPISGHTALYWYRQSLGQGLEFLIYFQGNSAPDKSGLPSDRFSAERTGGSVSTLTIQRTQQEDSAVYLCASSSGLTSTEAFFGQGTRLTVV.

This clonotype was counted ten times or more. The chain is built from TRBV3-1 and TRBJ2-7; D is uncertain. The CDR3 loop spans 12 amino acids. V dropped 1 base and J dropped 6 bases, with 7 bases sitting between them. Germline CDR1 is LGHDT and CDR2 is YNNKEL (reference sequence). The CDR3 sequence: CASSQVVTEQYF. The CDR3 DNA reads as TGTGCCAGCAGCCAAGTCGTGACCGAGCAGTACTTC.

The sample holds many counts of this clonotype. The V call is TRBV20-1, the J call TRBJ2-7, with TRBD1 matching over 9 bases. CDR3 size: 15 residues. Unmatched junction bases numbered 13, after V lost 3 bases and J lost 7 bases. Per the germline V gene, CDR1 is DFQATT and CDR2 is SNEGSKA (reference sequence). CDR3 coding DNA: TGCAGTGCTAGCCCGGGACAGGGAAGGAATAGGGAGCAGTACTTC. Translated, it gives CSASPGQGRNREQYF.

This clonotype was seen a handful of times. A read error may account for a junction end that differs from germline. The chain uses TRBV4-3 and TRBJ1-5; D is unresolved. This CDR3 has 15 amino acids. The germline CDR1 and CDR2 sequences are LGHNA and YSLEER. In DNA, the CDR3 is TGCGCCAGCAGCTACCTAGTGGATAGCGATCAGCCCCAGCATTTT. It codes for CASSYLVDSDQPQHF.

The chain links TRBV28 to TRBJ2-7; 9 bases are a match to TRBD1. V was pared by 6 bases and J by 4 bases, with 7 bases of the junction left unmatched. The CDR3 sequence is 14 residues long. The V gene's germline CDR1 is MDHEN and CDR2 SYDVKM. The CDR3: CASRGQGGRYEQYF. For the CDR3, the DNA is TGTGCCAGCAGGGGACAGGGAGGAAGGTACGAGCAGTACTTC.

This clonotype was seen many times. The chain combines TRBV20-1 with TRBJ2-7; 7 bases are shared with TRBD1. Germline V lookup: CDR1 DFQATT, CDR2 SNEGSKA (reference sequence). V gave up 3 bases and J gave up 9 bases; unmatched junction bases: 17. The CDR3 is 15 residues long. CDR3 region: CSASTTGQSFFGQYF. As DNA, the CDR3 is TGCAGTGCTAGCACTACGGGACAGTCCTTCTTCGGGCAGTACTTC.

This clonotype was recorded at least ten times. The chain couples TRBV6-1 to TRBJ2-7; TRBD1 matches 10 bases. CDR3 length: 15 amino acids. The junction had 8 bases not matched to a gene; V was cut back by 6 bases and J by 3 bases. In germline, CDR1 is MNHNS, CDR2 SASEGT. For the CDR3, the DNA is TGTGCCAGCAGCTCCGGGACAGGGGCGAACTACGAGCAGTACTTC. It encodes CASSSGTGANYEQYF.

This clonotype was observed a handful of times. J is TRBJ2-2 and V is TRBV6-1; possibly TRBD2 for D (6 bases). The CDR3 has 17 residues. Germline V lookup: CDR1 MNHNS, CDR2 SASEGT. The V and J ends lost 0 bases and 0 bases respectively, with 11 bases between them. The CDR3 protein is CASSEAWGEANTGELFF. The CDR3 bases are TGTGCCAGCAGTGAAGCTTGGGGGGAAGCGAACACCGGGGAGCTGTTTTTT.

This clonotype was seen at least ten times. The rearrangement joins TRBV12-3 or TRBV12-4 to TRBJ2-2; 10 bases map to TRBD2. The CDR3 totals 14 residues. The ends lost 4 bases at V and 6 bases at J; junction bases unmatched: 2. CDR3 coding DNA: TGTGCCAGCAGTTCGAGCGGGAGGGCCGGGGAGCTGTTTTTT. Translated, it gives CASSSSGRAGELFF.

The V gene is TRBV18, the J gene TRBJ1-1; a weak D match, TRBD1 (5 bases). The CDR3 is made up of 13 amino acids. The germline gives CDR1 KGHSH, CDR2 LQKENI. The V gene lost 3 bases and the J gene lost 3 bases, with 8 bases spanning the gap. The CDR3 DNA reads as TGTGCCAGCTCACCGACAGTGGACACTGAAGCTTTCTTT. This translates into CASSPTVDTEAFF.

This clonotype was found many times. This rearrangement joins TRBV6-8 to TRBJ1-2, with D perhaps TRBD1 (5 bases). Germline CDR1 is MNHGY and CDR2 is SAAAGT. The CDR3 sequence is 17 residues long. V shed 1 base and J shed 6 bases, with 21 bases lying between them. The CDR3 region is CASSYFGWFARGDGYTF. The CDR3 coding sequence is TGTGCCAGCAGTTACTTTGGGTGGTTTGCCAGAGGGGATGGCTACACCTTC.

This clonotype was counted many times. The chain links TRBV6-1 to TRBJ1-2, with a possible D match to TRBD1 (5 bases). The germline V gene has CDR1 MNHNS and CDR2 SASEGT. V was cut by 4 bases and J by 4 bases, with 10 bases left in between. This CDR3 has 13 amino acids. For the CDR3, the DNA is TGTGCCAGCAGTGCAGGAGGGGTCTATGGCTACACCTTC. Protein: CASSAGGVYGYTF.

The table lists this clonotype with many counts. The V and J genes are TRBV28 and TRBJ2-4; perhaps TRBD1 as D (6 bases). This CDR3 has 15 residues. V shed 6 bases and J shed 0 bases, with 12 bases lying between them. The germline V gene has CDR1 MDHEN and CDR2 SYDVKM. The CDR3 DNA reads TGTGCCAGCAGCCAGGACAGACGAGCCAAAAACATTCAGTACTTC. Protein product: CASSQDRRAKNIQYF.

The rearrangement uses TRBV18 and TRBJ1-2; 12 nucleotides line up with TRBD1. CDR1 is KGHSH, CDR2 LQKENI, per germline. This CDR3 has 15 residues. Trimming cost V 3 bases and J 2 bases; bases outside gene matches: 1. The CDR3, as DNA: TGTGCCAGCTCACCGGGACAGGGGGCCAACTATGGCTACACCTTC. Translation: CASSPGQGANYGYTF.

This clonotype was counted at least ten times. The chain is built from TRBV20-1 and TRBJ2-7, with 7 positions matching TRBD1. V lost 5 bases to trimming and J lost 9 bases; unmatched junction nucleotides: 7. The germline V gene has CDR1 DFQATT and CDR2 SNEGSKA (reference sequence). The CDR3 covers 11 residues. This CDR3 is CSAETGAMQYF. In nucleotides, the CDR3 is TGCAGTGCTGAAACAGGGGCCATGCAGTACTTC.

This clonotype was counted at least ten times. The J gene is TRBJ1-6, the V gene TRBV6-5; D is ambiguous. CDR3 length: 14 residues. V lost 2 bases to trimming and J lost 7 bases, with 9 bases between them. CDR1 MNHEY and CDR2 SVGAGI come from the germline V gene. CDR3 sequence reads: CASSYAQLNSPLHF. The CDR3 bases are TGTGCCAGCAGTTACGCGCAGTTGAATTCACCCCTCCACTTT.

The CDR3 DNA follows: TGTGCCTGGAGAGGGGACGGCGATATTACTGAAGCTTTCTTT. Residues: CAWRGDGDITEAFF. This chain uses TRBV30 with TRBJ1-1; the D gene is possibly TRBD1 (5 bases). CDR3 length: 14 residues. Trimming took 3 bases from V and 5 from J, leaving 16 bases between them. From germline, CDR1 is GTSNPN and CDR2 SVGIG (reference sequence). The variable domain in full, with the rest retrieved from reference TRBV30 and TRBJ1-1, is SQTIHQWPATLVQPVGSPLSLECTVEGTSNPNLYWYRQAAGRGLQLLFYSVGIGQISSEVPQNLSASRPQDRQFILSSKKLLLSDSGFYLCAWRGDGDITEAFFGQGTRLTVV.

The V and J genes are TRBV12-3 or TRBV12-4 and TRBJ2-5; D might be TRBD2 (5 bases). The CDR3 has 15 amino acids. V was clipped by 5 bases and J by 6 bases, with 19 bases between them. The CDR3 is CASSPPGIGRQTQYF. The CDR3 DNA sequence: TGTGCCAGCAGTCCACCGGGAATAGGCCGACAGACCCAGTACTTC.

This clonotype was counted a few times. In nucleotides, the CDR3 is TGTGCCAGCAGCCCACAAGAGGGTTATGCGGGAGGCCGCTACGAGCAGTACTTC. Amino acids: CASSPQEGYAGGRYEQYF. The chain combines TRBV11-2 with TRBJ2-7; 8 bases are a match to TRBD2. The CDR3 is made up of 18 amino acids. CDR1 is SGHAT and CDR2 is FQNNGV in the germline V gene. The V and J ends lost 5 bases and 3 bases, in that order; junction bases with no gene match: 18.

The V gene is TRBV6-1, the J gene TRBJ1-2; 7 nucleotides align to TRBD1. V lost 1 base, J lost 2 bases, and 10 bases stayed unmatched. Germline loops: CDR1 MNHNS, CDR2 SASEGT. The CDR3 covers 17 residues. The CDR3 here is CASSEVPAGGINYGYTF. CDR3 nucleotide sequence: TGTGCCAGCAGTGAAGTTCCCGCAGGGGGAATCAACTATGGCTACACCTTC.